This is a list of T cell receptor beta chains from one sample in a study of regulatory T cells in long-lasting Graves disease. From the multiplex PCR reads, TCRdb called clonotypes with MiXCR, one entry per CDR3 protein. The table records around 240,000 distinct CDR3 sequences, about 18% of them present only once. These data were also filed under a second study, of T cells in Graves' hyperthyroidism and ophthalmopathy.

Source: peripheral blood mononuclear cells (PBMCs), taken at new diagnosis, from a patient treated with antithyroid drugs. These TCRs come from a woman aged 25 to 39 with Graves disease. CDR3s include the opening cysteine and the closing phenylalanine or tryptophan. The D gene is left open where the match is weak. Rows give clone size only sometimes, using once, few, many, or a class for an expanded clone.

CDR3 DNA: TGTGCCAGTGGTTCACTAGCGGGAGCCAATGAGCAGTTCTTC; CDR3 protein: CASGSLAGANEQFF; D gene: TRBD2; V gene: TRBV28; J gene: TRBJ2-1; clone size: few
CDR3 DNA: TGTGCCAGCAGTGGACAGGGAAGGGGCTACACCTTC; CDR3 protein: CASSGQGRGYTF; D gene: TRBD1; V gene: TRBV9; J gene: TRBJ1-2; clone size: NA
CDR3 DNA: TGTGCCAGCAGCTGGGCAGATACGCAGTATTTT; CDR3 protein: CASSWADTQYF; D gene: NA; V gene: TRBV12-3/TRBV12-4; J gene: TRBJ2-3; clone size: many
CDR3 DNA: TGTGCCAGCAGTGCGGTTGGTCCAGGGGCAAATGAGCAGTTCTTC; CDR3 protein: CASSAVGPGANEQFF; D gene: NA; V gene: TRBV25-1; J gene: TRBJ2-1; clone size: few
CDR3 DNA: TGCAGTGCTAGCGGGACAGGGAGTAGCACAGATACGCAGTATTTT; CDR3 protein: CSASGTGSSTDTQYF; D gene: TRBD1; V gene: TRBV20-1; J gene: TRBJ2-3; clone size: many
CDR3 DNA: TGTGCCAGCGGAAGATTGAACACTGAAGCTTTCTTT; CDR3 protein: CASGRLNTEAFF; D gene: NA; V gene: TRBV6-1; J gene: TRBJ1-1; clone size: many
CDR3 DNA: TGCAGCGTTGGCCAGGGGACCAATATCTTGAACACTGAAGCTTTCTTT; CDR3 protein: CSVGQGTNILNTEAFF; D gene: NA; V gene: TRBV29-1; J gene: TRBJ1-1; clone size: many
CDR3 DNA: TGTGCCAGCAGGGCCGCTAGGACGGACTATAATTCACCCCTCCACTTT; CDR3 protein: CASRAARTDYNSPLHF; D gene: NA; V gene: TRBV3-1; J gene: TRBJ1-6; clone size: many
CDR3 DNA: TGTGCCAGCAGTTGGACAGGCTATAGCAATCAGCCCCAGCATTTT; CDR3 protein: CASSWTGYSNQPQHF; D gene: TRBD1; V gene: TRBV6-5; J gene: TRBJ1-5; clone size: many
CDR3 DNA: TGTGCCAGCAGTGAATCGCAGCAAGAGACCCAGTACTTC; CDR3 protein: CASSESQQETQYF; D gene: NA; V gene: TRBV2; J gene: TRBJ2-5; clone size: many
CDR3 DNA: TGTGCCTTGTCGACAGGTGGCACTGAAGCTTTCTTT; CDR3 protein: CALSTGGTEAFF; D gene: NA; V gene: TRBV30; J gene: TRBJ1-1; clone size: few
CDR3 DNA: TGTGCCAGCAGTGGCGGCAGTAACTATGGCTACACCTTC; CDR3 protein: CASSGGSNYGYTF; D gene: NA; V gene: TRBV2; J gene: TRBJ1-2; clone size: many
CDR3 DNA: TGCGCCAGCAGTGCTCCCGAGGCTCAAGAGACCCAGTACTTC; CDR3 protein: CASSAPEAQETQYF; D gene: NA; V gene: TRBV10-1; J gene: TRBJ2-5; clone size: many
CDR3 DNA: TGTGCCAGTGCCGGACAGTCACTGAACACTGAAGCTTTCTTT; CDR3 protein: CASAGQSLNTEAFF; D gene: NA; V gene: TRBV19; J gene: TRBJ1-1; clone size: many
CDR3 DNA: TGTGCCATCAGTGAGACGACAGGGACTTTCTCTGGAAACACCATATATTTT; CDR3 protein: CAISETTGTFSGNTIYF; D gene: TRBD1; V gene: TRBV10-3; J gene: TRBJ1-3; clone size: NA
CDR3 DNA: TGTGCCAGCAGTTTAAAAAGCTCCTACGAGCAGTACTTC; CDR3 protein: CASSLKSSYEQYF; D gene: NA; V gene: TRBV27; J gene: TRBJ2-7; clone size: few
CDR3 DNA: TGTGCCAGCAGTTACTCCAGGGGGGATGAGCAGTTCTTC; CDR3 protein: CASSYSRGDEQFF; D gene: NA; V gene: TRBV6-2/TRBV6-3; J gene: TRBJ2-1; clone size: many
CDR3 DNA: TGTGCCAGCAGTTACGGCAGGGCGGGGGCTCAGCCCCAGCATTTT; CDR3 protein: CASSYGRAGAQPQHF; D gene: NA; V gene: TRBV6-2/TRBV6-3; J gene: TRBJ1-5; clone size: many
CDR3 DNA: TGTGCCAGCAGTCTAAAGTCAGGCCTATCCTACGAGCAGTACTTC; CDR3 protein: CASSLKSGLSYEQYF; D gene: NA; V gene: TRBV27; J gene: TRBJ2-7; clone size: many
CDR3 DNA: TGCGCCAGCAGCCCCTCCGGGCAGGGGGCATATGGCTACACCTTC; CDR3 protein: CASSPSGQGAYGYTF; D gene: TRBD1; V gene: TRBV4-1; J gene: TRBJ1-2; clone size: many
CDR3 DNA: TGTGCCAGCTCACCAGTACAGGGGATTTCCACCGGGGAGCTGTTTTTT; CDR3 protein: CASSPVQGISTGELFF; D gene: TRBD1; V gene: TRBV18; J gene: TRBJ2-2; clone size: many
CDR3 DNA: TGTGCCAGCAGCTCCGACCGGGGGCCCCAGCATTTT; CDR3 protein: CASSSDRGPQHF; D gene: NA; V gene: TRBV7-8; J gene: TRBJ1-5; clone size: many
CDR3 DNA: TGTGCCAGCAGGCTATCCGGGACTAGCGGGGACAATGAGCAGTTCTTC; CDR3 protein: CASRLSGTSGDNEQFF; D gene: TRBD2; V gene: TRBV11-1; J gene: TRBJ2-1; clone size: NA
CDR3 DNA: TGCGCCAGCAGTGAGTCGATTAGAGTGGGCAAAAACATTCAGTACTTC; CDR3 protein: CASSESIRVGKNIQYF; D gene: NA; V gene: TRBV10-2; J gene: TRBJ2-4; clone size: few
CDR3 DNA: TGCAGTGCTAGAGAAACCCCGATGGAGACCCAGTACTTC; CDR3 protein: CSARETPMETQYF; D gene: NA; V gene: TRBV20-1; J gene: TRBJ2-5; clone size: many
CDR3 DNA: TGTGCCAGCAGTCTAATAAGTCGGCTAGCGGGAGGACGCTACGAGCAGTACTTC; CDR3 protein: CASSLISRLAGGRYEQYF; D gene: TRBD2; V gene: TRBV12-3/TRBV12-4; J gene: TRBJ2-7; clone size: NA
CDR3 DNA: TGTGCCATCAGTGAGGGGGGGTCGGGGAGGGCCTACGAGCAGTACTTC; CDR3 protein: CAISEGGSGRAYEQYF; D gene: TRBD2; V gene: TRBV10-3; J gene: TRBJ2-7; clone size: many
CDR3 DNA: TGTGCCAGCAGTGCGAGGAGTTATCAGCCCCAGCATTTT; CDR3 protein: CASSARSYQPQHF; D gene: NA; V gene: TRBV12-3/TRBV12-4; J gene: TRBJ1-5; clone size: many